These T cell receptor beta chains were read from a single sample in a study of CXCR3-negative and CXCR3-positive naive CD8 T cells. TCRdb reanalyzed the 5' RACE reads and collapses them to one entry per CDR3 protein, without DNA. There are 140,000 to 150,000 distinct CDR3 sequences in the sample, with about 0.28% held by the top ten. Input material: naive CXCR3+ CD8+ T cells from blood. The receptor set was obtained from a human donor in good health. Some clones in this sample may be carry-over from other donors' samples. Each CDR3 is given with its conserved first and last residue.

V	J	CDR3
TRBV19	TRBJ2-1	CASSVEEDVYNEQFF
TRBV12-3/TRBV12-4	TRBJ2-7	CASSPGSRSYEQYF
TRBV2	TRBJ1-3	CASRNRDTKGNTIYF
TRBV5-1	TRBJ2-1	CASSMVGPPGEQFF
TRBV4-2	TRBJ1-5	CASSQVTGDQPQHF
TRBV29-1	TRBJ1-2	CSVEEIGRVNYGYTF
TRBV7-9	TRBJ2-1	CASSLGGAASGRSYEQFF
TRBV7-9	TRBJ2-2	CASSLATGELFF
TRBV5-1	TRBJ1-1	CASSFTGGEAFF
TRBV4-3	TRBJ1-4	CASSQGVINEKLFF
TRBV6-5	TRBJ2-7	CASRIRGMRSYEQYF
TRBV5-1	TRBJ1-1	CASSYGNTEAFF
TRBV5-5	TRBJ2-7	CASSLIPRDRDAYEQYF
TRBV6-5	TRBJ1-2	CASSYGFQGAGYTF
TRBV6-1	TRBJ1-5	CASTYRGSNQPQHF
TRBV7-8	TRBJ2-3	CASSKYGTALAGRTDTQYF
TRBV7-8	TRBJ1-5	CASSLAQTGNANQPQHF
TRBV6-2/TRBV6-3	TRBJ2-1	CASSPRHRDYPYNEQFF
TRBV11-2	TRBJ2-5	CASSLDRDQETQYF
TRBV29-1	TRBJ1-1	CSVEGFGDRVTEAFF
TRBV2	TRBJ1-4	CASSADRADEKLFF
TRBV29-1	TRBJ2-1	CSVGEDTRPYNEQFF
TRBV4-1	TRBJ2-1	CASSQTAFNEQFF
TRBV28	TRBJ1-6	CASSLGVGSPLHF
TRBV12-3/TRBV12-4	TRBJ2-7	CASRTGIFYEQYF
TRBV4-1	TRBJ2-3	CASSQERQRGGTDTQYF